This T cell receptor beta chain emerged from a study of blood T cell repertoires in COVID-19 (dated by TCRdb to about 2020). Regarding the study in general: Samples covering the acute and convalescent phases of COVID-19 were provided by collaborators in the United States, Italy and Spain. The material from the prospective study consisted of cDNA or gDNA derived from T cells, B-cell-depleted T cells, or PBMCs. The dataset comprised deeply sampled blood TCRbeta repertoires from subjects exposed to, actively infected with, or recovered from COVID-19. The samples were drawn from the first 160 participants of the ongoing ImmuneRACE study and from 1,200 or so subjects provided by 6 global collaborators. Sample metadata almost always included a de-identified subject ID, COVID-19 status, age in years and sex. A freely available public database, intended as a resource for researchers studying the immune response to SARS-CoV-2, is where the repertoires were released. HLA class I and class II types, where available, came from metadata supplied by the sample provider rather than from assay-based typing.

A note on this clone: The specificity of this receptor is unknown. No much larger clonotype is one base removed from it; base qualities were not supplied.

Participants in the prospective study were enrolled through a virtual design, were aged 18 to 89 years, and lived in under 25 United States geographic areas. To assign participants to cohorts, the prospective study relied on clinical history that participants themselves reported in a screening survey and a study questionnaire. Recovered participants in ImmuneRACE Cohort 3 were defined as having two consecutive negative NP/OP PCR tests, clearance from a healthcare professional, or resolution of symptoms. In the prospective study, mobile phlebotomists collected whole blood, serum and a nasopharyngeal or oropharyngeal swab from each participant. Additional blood draws and questionnaires over an approximately 2-month period could optionally be provided by prospective study participants. Before DNA extraction, blood samples from the prospective study were shipped at room temperature or frozen. The germline V gene yields MDHEN for CDR1 and SYDVKM for CDR2. There are 17 amino acids in the CDR3, from cysteine to phenylalanine inclusive. Here the CDR3 DNA is all that survives: 51 bases in frame from base 1. From V the trimming removes 5 bases and from J it removes 4 bases, while the gene matches leave 16 bases of the junction unaccounted for.

TCRbeta CDR3 regions were amplified from genomic DNA using the immunoSEQ Assay, a bias-controlled multiplex PCR. In the authors' own workflow: Nucleated cell counts per sample were estimated from amplification of reference gene primers within the assay. To quantify the absolute abundance of each unique TCRbeta CDR3 rearrangement, sequence reads were collapsed and filtered. For each sample, productive Simpson clonality was calculated by taking the square root of Simpson's diversity index across productive rearrangements. The source is immuneACCESS, and TCRdb retained only in-frame sequences with V and J called. Part of the clones is not carried over; for the studies checked, unresolved V genes explain less than half of this, and the remainder is unexplained. That table furnishes V, J and clone size, whereas the DNA furnished D and trimming. The sample yields about 320,000 clones; over 70% were counted once. The ten biggest clones cover about 5% of the sample.

Results the study describes overall, beyond this receptor: How much clinical and demographic metadata was included differed by source and by participant, and the metadata was provided uncurated.

The rearrangement combines TRBV28 with TRBJ1-2; TRBD1 fits 7 bases in the junction. The source material was PBMCs or T cells enriched from blood (not recorded which). The sequence was obtained from a man younger than 40 who had recovered from COVID-19. The nucleotide sequence reads TGTGCCAGCAGTCCCCCTCCTGGGACAGCGACGCTCTATGGCTACACCTTC. Translated, it gives CASSPPPGTATLYGYTF.